These 2 T cell receptor beta chains were sequenced from one sample in a study of blood T cell repertoires in COVID-19. The protocol was immunoSEQ multiplex PCR, while the TCRdb copy is restricted to in-frame clones and leaves out a portion. The table records some 400,000 clones, about 88% of them present only once. The sample consisted of peripheral blood. These receptors were taken from a human donor in a cohort sampled during active COVID-19.

This CDR3 reads CASSQGTRQQETQYF. The CDR3, as DNA: TGCGCCAGCAGCCAAGGGACCCGACAGCAAGAGACCCAGTACTTC. The rearrangement joins TRBV4-1 to TRBJ2-5; TRBD1 is a possible D gene (5 bases). With 1 base removed from V and 2 bases from J, the gap between germline ends came to 11 bases. The CDR3 contains 15 residues. Germline V CDR1 and CDR2: MGHRA, YSYEKL.

This clone occurred a few times. This chain uses TRBV5-6 with TRBJ1-1; tentatively, D is TRBD1 (6 bases). The CDR3 runs to 16 residues. V was cut by 0 bases and J by 5 bases, with 17 bases left in between. Germline assignment: CDR1 SGHDT and CDR2 YYEEEE. The CDR3 here is CASSLARTVFGTEAFF. The DNA of the CDR3 is TGTGCCAGCAGCTTGGCCCGGACAGTTTTTGGGACTGAAGCTTTCTTT. Together with reference TRBV5-6 and TRBJ1-1, the CDR3 gives the full variable domain: DAGVTQSPTHLIKTRGQQVTLRCSPKSGHDTVSWYQQALGQGPQFIFQYYEEEERQRGNFPDRFSGHQFPNYSSELNVNALLLGDSALYLCASSLARTVFGTEAFFGQGTRLTVV.